Ten or more counts support the clone carrying this T cell receptor (beta chain). Its matching antigen is unknown. This entry is derived from a study of breast tumors, draining lymph nodes, adjacent tissues. TCRdb redid the calling of the multiplex PCR reads with MiXCR, one entry per CDR3 protein. This sample has tens of thousands of distinct CDR3 sequences, with 35% to 45% found just once. V shed 1 base and J shed 0 bases, with 11 bases lying between them. The germline CDR1 and CDR2 sequences are DFQATT and SNEGSKA (reference sequence). This CDR3 contains 15 residues. Study conclusions and caveats: Data fit most tumor T cells coming from lymph node, expanding in tumor. Compared with basal-like, luminal-like tumors shared significantly more repertoire with nontumor tissue. Compared with lymph nodes, tumors were less diverse; compared with nontumor tissue, more. Tumor T cell lymph node origin was a supported hypothesis, not proven.

The TCR originated in a female donor with breast cancer. Some clones in this sample may be carry-over from other donors' samples. This sequence joins TRBV20-1 and TRBJ2-3; perhaps TRBD2 as D (5 bases). The specimen sequenced was breast tumor tissue. As DNA, the CDR3 is TGCAGTGCTAGAGGGGATGAGGGAAGCACAGATACGCAGTATTTT. It specifies CSARGDEGSTDTQYF.